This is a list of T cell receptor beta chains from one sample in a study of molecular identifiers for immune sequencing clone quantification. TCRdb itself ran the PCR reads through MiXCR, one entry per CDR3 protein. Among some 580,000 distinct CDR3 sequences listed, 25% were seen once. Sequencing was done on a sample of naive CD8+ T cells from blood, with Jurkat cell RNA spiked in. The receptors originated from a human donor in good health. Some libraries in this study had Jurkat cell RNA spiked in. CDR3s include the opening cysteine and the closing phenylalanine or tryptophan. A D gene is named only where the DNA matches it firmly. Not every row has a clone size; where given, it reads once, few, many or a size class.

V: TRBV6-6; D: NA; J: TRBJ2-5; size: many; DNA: TGTGCCAGCAGGGAAATCAGGCTCCAAGAGACCCAGTACTTC; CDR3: CASREIRLQETQYF
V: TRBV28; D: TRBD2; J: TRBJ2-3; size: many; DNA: TGTGCCAGCAGTCCGACGTGGACTAGCGAAAGCACAGATACGCAGTATTTT; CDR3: CASSPTWTSESTDTQYF
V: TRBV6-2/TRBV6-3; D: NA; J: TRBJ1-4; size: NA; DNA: TGTGCCAGCAGCAATCCAAACCGGGGACTTAATGAAAAACTGATTTTT; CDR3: CASSNPNRGLNEKLIF
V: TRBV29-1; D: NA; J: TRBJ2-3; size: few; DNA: TGCAGCGTTCCTCCGATGTCGGTAAGGGGTACGCAGTATTTT; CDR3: CSVPPMSVRGTQYF
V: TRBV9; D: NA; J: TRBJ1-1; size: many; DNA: TGTGCCAGCAGCCCAAGGGACCAGATATATGAAGCTTTCTTT; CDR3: CASSPRDQIYEAFF
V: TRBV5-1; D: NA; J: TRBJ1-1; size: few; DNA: TGCGCCGGCAGCTTCACATCACAGGAATTGAACACTGAAGCTTTCTTT; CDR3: CAGSFTSQELNTEAFF
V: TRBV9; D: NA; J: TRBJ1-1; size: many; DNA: TGTGCCAGCAGCCCCGTACCTGACACTGAAGCTTTCTTT; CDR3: CASSPVPDTEAFF
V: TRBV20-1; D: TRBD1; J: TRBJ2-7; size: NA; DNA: TGCAGTGCCAGAACAGGGGGAGCCTACGAGCAGTACTTC; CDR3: CSARTGGAYEQYF
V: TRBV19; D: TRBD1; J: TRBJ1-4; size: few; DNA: TGTGCCAGTAATACAGGGGCAACTAATGAAAAACTGTTTTTT; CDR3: CASNTGATNEKLFF
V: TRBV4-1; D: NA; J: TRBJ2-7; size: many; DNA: TGCGCCAGCAGCCAAGAGCCCGTCGGTGGCTACGAGCAGTACTTC; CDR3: CASSQEPVGGYEQYF
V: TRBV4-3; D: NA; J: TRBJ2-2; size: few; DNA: TGCGCCAGCAGCCAGCCCACGAGAGGTACCGGGGAGCTGTTTTTT; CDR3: CASSQPTRGTGELFF
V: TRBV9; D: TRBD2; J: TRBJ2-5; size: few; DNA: TGTGCCAGCAGCCTAGCGGGGGGGCGGGAGACCCAGTACTTC; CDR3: CASSLAGGRETQYF
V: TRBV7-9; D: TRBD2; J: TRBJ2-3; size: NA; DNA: TGTGCCAGCAGCTCTACCCGATTTAGCGGGGACACAGATACGCAGTATTTT; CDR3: CASSSTRFSGDTDTQYF
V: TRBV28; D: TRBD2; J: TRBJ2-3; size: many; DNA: TGTGCCAGCAGTTCCAGACTAGCGGGAGCTGCAGATACGCAGTATTTT; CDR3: CASSSRLAGAADTQYF
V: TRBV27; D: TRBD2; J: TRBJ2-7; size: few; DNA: TGTGCCAGCAGTATATCCGGACTAGCGGGAGGGATGGGGGAGCAGTACTTC; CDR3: CASSISGLAGGMGEQYF
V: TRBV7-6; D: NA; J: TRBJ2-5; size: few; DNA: TGTGCCAGCAGCCGAACCGGGGCTCCACTGGGCGGGGAGACCCAGTACTTC; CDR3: CASSRTGAPLGGETQYF
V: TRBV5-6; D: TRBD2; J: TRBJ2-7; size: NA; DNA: TGTGCCAACAGCTTTGCTAGCGGGGGATCCTTGTGGGAGCAGTACTTC; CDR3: CANSFASGGSLWEQYF
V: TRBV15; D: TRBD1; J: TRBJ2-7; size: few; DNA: TGTGCCACCAGCAGACTACGGGACAGGAGATTCGAGCTTTACGAGCAGTACTTC; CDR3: CATSRLRDRRFELYEQYF
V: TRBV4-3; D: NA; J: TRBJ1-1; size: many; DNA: TGCGCCAGCAGCCAAGATTCAGGGGCATGGACTGAAGCTTTCTTT; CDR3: CASSQDSGAWTEAFF
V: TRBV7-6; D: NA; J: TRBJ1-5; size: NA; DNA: TGTGCCAGCAGCTTAGACGGACAGATCAATCAGCCCCAGCATTTT; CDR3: CASSLDGQINQPQHF
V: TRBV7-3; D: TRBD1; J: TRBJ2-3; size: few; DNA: TGTGCCAGCAGCCCAGGACAGGGATTGGATACGCAGTATTTT; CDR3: CASSPGQGLDTQYF
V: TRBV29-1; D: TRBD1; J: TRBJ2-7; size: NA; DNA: TGCAGCGTGATGACAGGGTCTAGCTACGAGCAGTACTTC; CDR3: CSVMTGSSYEQYF
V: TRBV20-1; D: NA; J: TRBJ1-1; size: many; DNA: TGCAGTGCTAGAACCACGGGCCCTGAAGCTTTCTTT; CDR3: CSARTTGPEAFF
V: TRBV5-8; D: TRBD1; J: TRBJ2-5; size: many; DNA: TGTGCCAGCAGCTTAATCATAGACAGGGGCATAGAAGAGACCCAGTACTTC; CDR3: CASSLIIDRGIEETQYF
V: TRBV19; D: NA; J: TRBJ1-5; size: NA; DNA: TGTGCCAGTAGTATTGCGGGGTTCAATCAGCCCCAGCATTTT; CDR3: CASSIAGFNQPQHF
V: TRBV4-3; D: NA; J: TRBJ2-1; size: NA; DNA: TGCGCCAGCAGCCAGACCACGGGGGCCTCCTACAATGAGCAGTTCTTC; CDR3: CASSQTTGASYNEQFF
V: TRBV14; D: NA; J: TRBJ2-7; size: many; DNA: TGTGCCACCTCCTCGGCGGCCACCTACGAGCAGTACTTC; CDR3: CATSSAATYEQYF
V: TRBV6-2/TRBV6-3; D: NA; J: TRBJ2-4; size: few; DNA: TGTGCCAGCAGTTACTCGCGGGACGGAACCTTACACAAAAACATTCAGTACTTC; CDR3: CASSYSRDGTLHKNIQYF
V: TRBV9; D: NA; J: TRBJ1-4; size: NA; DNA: TGTGCCAGCAGCCCAACGGGGGGCCCTAATGAAAAACTGCTTTTT; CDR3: CASSPTGGPNEKLLF
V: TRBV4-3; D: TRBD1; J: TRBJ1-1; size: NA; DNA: TGCTCCAGCAGCCAGGACAGGGTGGGGTTTGAAGCTTTCTTT; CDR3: CSSSQDRVGFEAFF
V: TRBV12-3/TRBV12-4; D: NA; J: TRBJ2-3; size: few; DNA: TGTGCCAGCAGCCCCTCCGGGGGGCCGTATAATACGCAGTATTTT; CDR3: CASSPSGGPYNTQYF
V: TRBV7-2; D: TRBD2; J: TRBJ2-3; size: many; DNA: TGTGCCAGCAGTACCCCGGGAGGGTCAGATACGCAGTATTTT; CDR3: CASSTPGGSDTQYF
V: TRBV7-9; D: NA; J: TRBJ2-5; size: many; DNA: TGTGCCAGCAGATCACAAGAGACCCAGTACTTC; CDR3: CASRSQETQYF
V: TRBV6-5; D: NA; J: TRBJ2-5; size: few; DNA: TGTGCCAGCAGTCTATGGCAGAGTCAAGAGACCCAGTACTTC; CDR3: CASSLWQSQETQYF
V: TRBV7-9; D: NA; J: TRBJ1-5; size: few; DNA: TGTGCCAGCAGCTTAGGACCCCGGGGATGGCCCCAGCATTTT; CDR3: CASSLGPRGWPQHF
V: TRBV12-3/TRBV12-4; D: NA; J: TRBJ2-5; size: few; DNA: TGTGCCAGCAGTTTTGTACGGGAGACCCAGTACTTC; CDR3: CASSFVRETQYF
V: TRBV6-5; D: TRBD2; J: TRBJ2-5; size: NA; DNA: TGTGCCAGCAGGGATCTAGCGGGACAAGAGACCCAGTACTTC; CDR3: CASRDLAGQETQYF
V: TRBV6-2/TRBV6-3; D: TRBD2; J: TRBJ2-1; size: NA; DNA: TGTGCCAGCAGCTACGGGCTAGCGGGAGTGATCGATGAGCAGTTCTTC; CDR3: CASSYGLAGVIDEQFF
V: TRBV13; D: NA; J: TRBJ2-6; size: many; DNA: TGTGCCAGCAGCTTACCAGGGGCTGGGGCCAACGTCCTGACTTTC; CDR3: CASSLPGAGANVLTF
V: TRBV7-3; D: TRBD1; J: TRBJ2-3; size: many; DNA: TGTGCCAGCAGCTCCCGACAGGGGCTTGCAGGAGATACGCAGTATTTT; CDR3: CASSSRQGLAGDTQYF
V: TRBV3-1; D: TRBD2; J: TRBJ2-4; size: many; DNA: TGTGCCAGCAGCCAAGTGGCTAGCGGGAGCCCGATTCAGTACTTC; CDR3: CASSQVASGSPIQYF
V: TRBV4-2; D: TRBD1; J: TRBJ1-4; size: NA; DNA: TGTGCCAGCAGCCAAGAGGCAGGGGGCACCGCCCTTGAAAAACTGTTTTTT; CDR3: CASSQEAGGTALEKLFF
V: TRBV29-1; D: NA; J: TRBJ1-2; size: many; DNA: TGCAGCGCCACGGCTTCTTATGGCTACACCTTC; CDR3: CSATASYGYTF
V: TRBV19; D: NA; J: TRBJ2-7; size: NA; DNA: TGTGCCAGTAGTATAGAGGGCGCCGGCTACGAGCAGTACTTC; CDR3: CASSIEGAGYEQYF
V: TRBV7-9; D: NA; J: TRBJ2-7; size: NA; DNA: TGTGCCAGCAGCCTCCCCGATGGGGGCTTCGAGCAGTACTTC; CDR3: CASSLPDGGFEQYF
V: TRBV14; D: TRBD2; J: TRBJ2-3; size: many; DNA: TGTGCCAGCAGCCTACTAGCGGCGGGAGGTACGCAGTATTTT; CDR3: CASSLLAAGGTQYF
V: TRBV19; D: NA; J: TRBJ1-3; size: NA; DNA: TGTGCCAGTTATGGGACGTACTACGCCCTCGGAAACACCATATATTTT; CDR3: CASYGTYYALGNTIYF
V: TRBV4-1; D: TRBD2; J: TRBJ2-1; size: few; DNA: TGCGCCAGCAGCCAAGAGGGGAGGGCCGATGAGCAGTTCTTC; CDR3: CASSQEGRADEQFF
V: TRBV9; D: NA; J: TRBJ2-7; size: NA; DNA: TGTGCCAGCAGCTCCCGACTAGAGTCCTACGAGCAGTACTTC; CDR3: CASSSRLESYEQYF
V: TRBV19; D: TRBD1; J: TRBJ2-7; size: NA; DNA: TGTGCCAGTAGTTTGGGACAGGGTTTCGCCTACGAGCAGTACTTC; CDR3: CASSLGQGFAYEQYF
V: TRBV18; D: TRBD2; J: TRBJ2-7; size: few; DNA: TGTGCCAGCTCACCACCGATTAGCGGGTCGAGCACTGAGCAGTACTTC; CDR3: CASSPPISGSSTEQYF
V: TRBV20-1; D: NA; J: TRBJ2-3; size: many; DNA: TGCAGTGCTAGGGAACCTAGGAGGGGAACCACAGATACGCAGTATTTT; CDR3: CSAREPRRGTTDTQYF
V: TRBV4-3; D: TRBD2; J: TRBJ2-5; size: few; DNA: TGCGCCAGCAGCCCCCGCGAGGCGGGGGGGCAAGAGACCCAGTACTTC; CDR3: CASSPREAGGQETQYF
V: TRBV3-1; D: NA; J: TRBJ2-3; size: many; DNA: TGTGCCAGCAGCCTAGACACGGAGTCCACAGATACGCAGTATTTT; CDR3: CASSLDTESTDTQYF